The next 23 T cell receptor beta chains were all read from a single sample in a study of blood T cell repertoires in COVID-19. Produced via immunoSEQ multiplex PCR; TCRdb's table is partial and in-frame only. In the table there are more than 300,000 clones, 83% of which are singletons. Sequencing was done on a sample of PBMCs or T cells enriched from blood (not recorded which). These receptors were taken from a woman between 50 and 59 years old who had recovered from COVID-19.

V gene TRBV30 combines with J gene TRBJ1-5; TRBD1 is a possible D gene (6 bases). Germline V gene sequence: CDR1 GTSNPN, CDR2 SVGIG (reference sequence). The CDR3 extends over 15 amino acids. V shed 2 bases and J shed 1 base, with 12 bases lying between them. This CDR3 is CAWSFRTASNQPQHF. DNA of the CDR3: TGTGCCTGGAGTTTTCGGACAGCAAGCAATCAGCCCCAGCATTTT.

The J gene is TRBJ2-3, the V gene TRBV10-3, with D maybe TRBD2 (6 bases). The V end lost 2 bases, the J end lost 0 bases, and 12 bases lay between the germline ends. The CDR3 sequence is 16 residues long. Germline-derived CDR1 and CDR2 are ENHRY and SYGVKD. The CDR3 loop reads CAISEIPSASTDTQYF. CDR3 in DNA: TGTGCCATCAGTGAGATTCCTAGCGCGAGCACAGATACGCAGTATTTT.

The genes are TRBV19 and TRBJ1-5; TRBD1 agrees at 9 bases. The CDR3 runs to 17 residues. The germline gives CDR1 LNHDA, CDR2 SQIVND (reference sequence). Trimming removed 5 bases from V and 1 base from J; junction bases left unmatched: 9. This CDR3 reads CASSPSVGQGSNQPQHF. In DNA form, the CDR3 reads TGTGCCAGTAGTCCATCGGTTGGACAGGGGAGCAATCAGCCCCAGCATTTT.

The rearrangement joins TRBV30 to TRBJ1-2; D is ambiguous. The V gene lost 0 bases and the J gene lost 4 bases, with 15 bases spanning the gap. Germline loops: CDR1 GTSNPN, CDR2 SVGIG (reference sequence). The CDR3 spans 15 residues. CDR3 region: CAWSVRSSGIYGYTF. As DNA, the CDR3 is TGTGCCTGGAGTGTACGAAGCAGCGGGATCTATGGCTACACCTTC.

The rearrangement joins TRBV14 to TRBJ2-7, with 7 positions matching TRBD2. The length of the CDR3 is 15 residues. Germline CDR1 and CDR2: SGHDN and FVKESK. J lost 4 bases, V lost 3 bases, and 9 bases had no gene match. The CDR3 sequence is CASSQALRGIYEQYF. Here the CDR3 DNA reads TGTGCCAGCAGCCAGGCCCTGCGGGGGATTTACGAGCAGTACTTC.

The genes are TRBV11-1 and TRBJ1-2; D not resolved. Germline assignment: CDR1 SGHAT and CDR2 FQDESV (reference sequence). The CDR3 has 12 amino acids. V was clipped by 5 bases and J by 6 bases, with 10 bases between them. The CDR3 is CASSRGQHGYTF. The CDR3 DNA is TGTGCCAGCAGCAGAGGGCAGCATGGCTACACCTTC. Together with reference TRBV11-1 and TRBJ1-2, the CDR3 gives the full variable domain: EAEVAQSPRYKITEKSQAVAFWCDPISGHATLYWYRQILGQGPELLVQFQDESVVDDSQLPKDRFSAERLKGVDSTLKIQPAELGDSAMYLCASSRGQHGYTFGSGTRLTVV.

The chain carries TRBV4-3 and TRBJ1-2; a possible D gene is TRBD1 (5 bases). CDR3 length: 14 residues. Germline V gene data show CDR1 as LGHNA and CDR2 as YSLEER. Trimming took 0 bases from V and 4 from J, leaving 9 bases between them. The CDR3 region is CASSQDRGIYGYTF. For the CDR3, the DNA is TGCGCCAGCAGCCAAGATCGGGGGATCTATGGCTACACCTTC.

The V gene is TRBV19, the J gene TRBJ1-5; the D gene is possibly TRBD1 (6 bases). The CDR3 covers 14 residues. V lost 9 bases and J lost 5, with 17 bases in between. CDR1 is LNHDA, CDR2 SQIVND, per germline (reference sequence). In DNA, the CDR3 is TGTGCCAGCCGGGCGGAGCGGACAGATCAGCCCCAGCATTTT. Translating gives CASRAERTDQPQHF. The full variable domain, its missing parts supplied by reference TRBV19 and TRBJ1-5, is DGGITQSPKYLFRKEGQNVTLSCEQNLNHDAMYWYRQDPGQGLRLIYYSQIVNDFQKGDIAEGYSVSREKKESFPLTVTSAQKNPTAFYLCASRAERTDQPQHFGDGTRLSIL.

The gene calls are TRBV7-2 and TRBJ1-6; tentatively, D is TRBD1 (6 bases). Per germline, CDR1 SGHTA and CDR2 FQGNSA. V lost 4 bases and J 7 bases, leaving 11 bases between the germline ends. CDR3 length: 14 residues. The CDR3 DNA reads TGTGCCAGCAGCTATCAGGGGAGCAATTCACCCCTCCACTTT. As protein: CASSYQGSNSPLHF.

The chain couples TRBV6-6 to TRBJ1-2; weak D call: TRBD1 (5 bases). Germline V lookup: CDR1 MNHNY, CDR2 SVGAGI (reference sequence). V lost 6 bases and J 1 base, leaving 18 bases between the germline ends. The length of the CDR3 is 16 residues. The CDR3 sequence: CASSASTVGFNYGYTF. The CDR3 DNA reads TGTGCCAGCAGCGCTTCGACAGTGGGGTTTAACTATGGCTACACCTTC.

The chain combines TRBV11-2 with TRBJ2-3; 9 bases fit TRBD2. Germline CDR1 reads SGHAT; CDR2 reads FQNNGV. The CDR3 is made up of 16 amino acids. J lost 3 bases, V lost 4 bases, and 8 bases had no gene match. The CDR3 loop reads CASSSGGGAGTDTQYF. CDR3 nucleotides: TGTGCCAGCAGCTCAGGCGGGGGGGCCGGTACAGATACGCAGTATTTT.

The V and J genes are TRBV5-1 and TRBJ2-3, with 10 bases lining up with TRBD2. Trimming at V came to 4 bases and at J to 3 bases, leaving 11 bases not matched to a gene. Germline CDR1 reads SGHRS; CDR2 reads YFSETQ. The CDR3 loop spans 17 amino acids. CDR3 loop: CASSPGFGLAVTDTQYF. CDR3 nucleotides: TGCGCCAGCAGCCCTGGGTTTGGACTAGCGGTTACAGATACGCAGTATTTT.

The chain employs TRBV18 and TRBJ2-7, with 9 bases fitting TRBD2. V was clipped by 2 bases and J by 5 bases; unmatched bases: 4. There are 14 residues in the CDR3. CDR1 and CDR2 (germline): KGHSH, LQKENI. This chain's CDR3 is CASSPTGTSHEQYF. In DNA, the CDR3 is TGTGCCAGCTCACCAACCGGGACTAGCCACGAGCAGTACTTC.

This clone is a singleton in its sample. The rearrangement joins TRBV5-1 to TRBJ1-5; D gene ambiguous. The germline CDR1 and CDR2 sequences are SGHRS and YFSETQ. This CDR3 is built from 13 residues. Trimming stripped 0 bases from V and 6 bases from J, with 7 bases between. CDR3 loop: CASSLGEGQPQHF. As DNA, the CDR3 is TGCGCCAGCAGCTTGGGAGAGGGTCAGCCCCAGCATTTT. The full variable domain, completed using reference TRBV5-1 and TRBJ1-5, is KAGVTQTPRYLIKTRGQQVTLSCSPISGHRSVSWYQQTPGQGLQFLFEYFSETQRNKGNFPGRFSGRQFSNSRSEMNVSTLELGDSALYLCASSLGEGQPQHFGDGTRLSIL.

The chain carries TRBV9 and TRBJ1-5; possible D gene TRBD1, 6 bases. Trimming stripped 4 bases from V and 7 bases from J, with 15 bases between. The CDR3 totals 14 residues. Germline CDR1 SGDLS, CDR2 YYNGEE. The CDR3 loop is CASSRGTQFQPQHF. In DNA, the CDR3 is TGTGCCAGCAGCAGAGGGACACAATTCCAGCCCCAGCATTTT.

The chain combines TRBV28 with TRBJ2-2; D unclear. Between the trimmed V and J ends, which lost 2 bases and 0 bases, there was a span of 7 bases. CDR3 size: 15 residues. Germline V gene data show CDR1 as MDHEN and CDR2 as SYDVKM. The CDR3 DNA follows: TGTGCCAGCAGTTTAGGCGGAGCGAACACCGGGGAGCTGTTTTTT. Protein: CASSLGGANTGELFF.

The V call is TRBV2, the J call TRBJ1-4; TRBD1 aligns across 11 bases. The trim removed 6 bases at V and 8 bases at J, leaving 5 bases unmatched. Per germline, CDR1 SNHLY and CDR2 FYNNEI. The CDR3 has 14 residues. This CDR3 reads CASSGQGAREKLFF. The CDR3 bases are TGTGCCAGCAGCGGACAGGGGGCACGGGAAAAACTGTTTTTT.

This chain joins TRBV7-8 and TRBJ1-1; D remains ambiguous. Trimming pared 2 bases from V and 0 bases from J, leaving 7 bases between. There are 14 residues in the CDR3. The germline gives CDR1 SGHVS, CDR2 FQNEAQ. This CDR3 reads CASSLQAVNTEAFF. The CDR3 DNA follows: TGTGCCAGCAGCTTACAGGCTGTGAACACTGAAGCTTTCTTT. The complete variable domain, with remaining parts taken from reference TRBV7-8 and TRBJ1-1, reads GAGVSQSPRYKVAKRGQDVALRCDPISGHVSLFWYQQALGQGPEFLTYFQNEAQLDKSGLPSDRFFAERPEGSVSTLKIQRTQQEDSAVYLCASSLQAVNTEAFFGQGTRLTVV.

This sequence joins TRBV11-3 and TRBJ1-2, with 7 bases identical to TRBD1. The CDR3 extends over 17 amino acids. V gave up 2 bases and J gave up 2 bases; unmatched junction bases: 11. In germline, CDR1 is SGHNT, CDR2 YENEEA. CDR3 sequence (DNA): TGTGCCAGCAGCTTATGGCCAGGGGGAGGTCCCAACTATGGCTACACCTTC. It encodes CASSLWPGGGPNYGYTF.

This chain links TRBV6-5 with TRBJ1-1, with D perhaps matching TRBD1 (5 bases). Germline assignment: CDR1 MNHEY and CDR2 SVGAGI. Trimming left V 0 bases short and J 8 bases short, with 7 bases between. The CDR3 sequence is 12 residues long. CDR3 protein: CASSYSRTEAFF. Here the CDR3 DNA reads TGTGCCAGCAGTTACTCGAGGACAGAAGCTTTCTTT.

The chain joins TRBV10-3 to TRBJ1-3; tentatively, D is TRBD1 (6 bases). The CDR3 loop spans 15 amino acids. V lost 5 bases and J lost 0, with 11 bases in between. Germline V gene lookup returns CDR1 ENHRY and CDR2 SYGVKD. The CDR3 nucleotides are TGTGCCATCAGTAGGCAGGGACACTCTGGAAACACCATATATTTT. It yields the protein CAISRQGHSGNTIYF.

V is TRBV11-1 and J is TRBJ2-1; possibly TRBD2 for D (6 bases). The CDR3 has 17 amino acids. V lost 0 bases and J lost 3, with 15 bases in between. Germline CDR1 reads SGHAT; CDR2 reads FQDESV (reference sequence). The CDR3 sequence is CASSLAGGLRDYNEQFF. The CDR3 bases are TGTGCCAGCAGCTTAGCGGGGGGACTCAGAGACTACAATGAGCAGTTCTTC.

The chain recombines TRBV11-1 with TRBJ2-7, with no clear D. Germline loops: CDR1 SGHAT, CDR2 FQDESV (reference sequence). CDR3 length equals 15 residues. With 2 bases removed from V and 3 bases from J, the gap between germline ends came to 14 bases. This CDR3 is CASSLTSLSNYEQYF. The CDR3 region has the DNA TGTGCCAGCAGCTTAACATCCTTATCGAACTACGAGCAGTACTTC.